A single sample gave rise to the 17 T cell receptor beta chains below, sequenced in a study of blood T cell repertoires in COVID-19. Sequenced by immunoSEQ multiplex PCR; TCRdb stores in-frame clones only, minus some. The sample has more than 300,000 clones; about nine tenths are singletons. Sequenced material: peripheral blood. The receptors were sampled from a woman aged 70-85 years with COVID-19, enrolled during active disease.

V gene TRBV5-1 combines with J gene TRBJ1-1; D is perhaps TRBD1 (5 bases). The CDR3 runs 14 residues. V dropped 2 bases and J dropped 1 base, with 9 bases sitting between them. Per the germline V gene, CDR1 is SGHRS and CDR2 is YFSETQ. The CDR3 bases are TGCGCCAGCAGCTTTGATGGACAGAACACTGAAGCTTTCTTT. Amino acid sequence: CASSFDGQNTEAFF.

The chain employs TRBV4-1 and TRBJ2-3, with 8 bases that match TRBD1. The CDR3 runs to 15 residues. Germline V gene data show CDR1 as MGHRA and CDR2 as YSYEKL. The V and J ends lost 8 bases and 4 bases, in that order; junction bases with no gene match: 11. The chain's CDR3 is CASSPTGVRADTQYF. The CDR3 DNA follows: TGCGCCAGCTCACCGACAGGGGTGAGGGCAGATACGCAGTATTTT.

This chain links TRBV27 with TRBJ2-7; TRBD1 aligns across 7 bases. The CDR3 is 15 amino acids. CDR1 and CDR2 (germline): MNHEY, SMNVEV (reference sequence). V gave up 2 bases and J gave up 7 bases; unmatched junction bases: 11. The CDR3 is CASSLVGQATTEQYF. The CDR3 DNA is TGTGCCAGCAGTTTAGTCGGACAGGCCACCACGGAGCAGTACTTC.

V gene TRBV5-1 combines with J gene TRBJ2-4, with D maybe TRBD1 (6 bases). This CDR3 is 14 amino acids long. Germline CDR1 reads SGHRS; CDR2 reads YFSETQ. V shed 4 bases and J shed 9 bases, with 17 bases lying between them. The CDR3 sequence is CASSTDSPPSIQYF. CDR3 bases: TGCGCCAGCAGCACGGACAGCCCTCCAAGCATTCAGTACTTC.

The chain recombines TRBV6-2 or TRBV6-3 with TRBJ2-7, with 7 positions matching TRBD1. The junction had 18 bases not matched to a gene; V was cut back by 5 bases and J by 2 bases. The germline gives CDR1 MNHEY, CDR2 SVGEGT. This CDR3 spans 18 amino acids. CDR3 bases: TGTGCCAGCAGTCCGCACGAATTAGACAGGGCGTCTACCTACGAGCAGTACTTC. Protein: CASSPHELDRASTYEQYF.

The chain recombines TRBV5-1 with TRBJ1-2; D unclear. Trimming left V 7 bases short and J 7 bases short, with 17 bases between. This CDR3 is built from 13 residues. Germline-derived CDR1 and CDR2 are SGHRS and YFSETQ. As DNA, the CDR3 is TGCGCCAGCTCCAAACCCTTAGATCGTGGCTACACCTTC. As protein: CASSKPLDRGYTF.

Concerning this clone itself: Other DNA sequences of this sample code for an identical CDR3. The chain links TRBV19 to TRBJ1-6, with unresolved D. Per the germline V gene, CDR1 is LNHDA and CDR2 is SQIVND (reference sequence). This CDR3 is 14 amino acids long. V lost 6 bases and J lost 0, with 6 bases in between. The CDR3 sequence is CASSSSSYNSPLHF. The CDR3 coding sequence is TGTGCCAGTAGCTCGAGCTCCTATAATTCACCCCTCCACTTT.

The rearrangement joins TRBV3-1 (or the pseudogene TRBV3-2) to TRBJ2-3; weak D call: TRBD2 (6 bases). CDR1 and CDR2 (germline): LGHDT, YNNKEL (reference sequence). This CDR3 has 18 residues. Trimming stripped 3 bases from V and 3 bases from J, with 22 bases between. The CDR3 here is CASSQALGPGGRTDTQYF. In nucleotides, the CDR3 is TGTGCCAGCAGCCAGGCCCTGGGGCCAGGAGGGAGAACAGATACGCAGTATTTT.

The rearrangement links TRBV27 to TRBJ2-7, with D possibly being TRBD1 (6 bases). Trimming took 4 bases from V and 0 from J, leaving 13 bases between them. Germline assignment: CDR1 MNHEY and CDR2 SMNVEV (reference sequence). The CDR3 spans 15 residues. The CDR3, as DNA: TGTGCCAGCAGTTCTGGACAGCTAAGCTCCTACGAGCAGTACTTC. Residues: CASSSGQLSSYEQYF.

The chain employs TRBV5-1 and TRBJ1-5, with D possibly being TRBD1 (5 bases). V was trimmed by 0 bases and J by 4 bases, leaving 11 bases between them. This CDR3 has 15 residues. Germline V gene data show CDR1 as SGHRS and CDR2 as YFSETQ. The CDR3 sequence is CASSLGTGFNQPQHF. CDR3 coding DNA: TGCGCCAGCAGCTTGGGTACAGGTTTTAATCAGCCCCAGCATTTT.

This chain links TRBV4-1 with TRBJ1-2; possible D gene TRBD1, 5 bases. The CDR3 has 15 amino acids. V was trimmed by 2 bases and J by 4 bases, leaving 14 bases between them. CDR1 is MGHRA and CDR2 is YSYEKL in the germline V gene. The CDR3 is CASSQPADSPYGYTF. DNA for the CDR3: TGCGCCAGCAGCCAACCCGCCGACAGCCCCTATGGCTACACCTTC.

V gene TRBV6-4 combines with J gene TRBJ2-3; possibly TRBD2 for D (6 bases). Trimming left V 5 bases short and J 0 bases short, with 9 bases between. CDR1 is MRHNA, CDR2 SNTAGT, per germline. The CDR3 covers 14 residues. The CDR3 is CASSRGTSTDTQYF. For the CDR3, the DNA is TGTGCCAGCAGTCGGGGGACTAGCACAGATACGCAGTATTTT.

The CDR3 region is CSVEGGHGNTEAFF. The CDR3 region has the DNA TGCAGCGTTGAAGGGGGGCACGGGAACACTGAAGCTTTCTTT. The rearrangement joins TRBV29-1 to TRBJ1-1, with D maybe TRBD1 (6 bases). The CDR3 is 14 residues long. Per the germline V gene, CDR1 is SQVTM and CDR2 is ANQGSEA. Trimming shortened V by 1 base and J by 1 base, and 10 bases separated the two germline ends.

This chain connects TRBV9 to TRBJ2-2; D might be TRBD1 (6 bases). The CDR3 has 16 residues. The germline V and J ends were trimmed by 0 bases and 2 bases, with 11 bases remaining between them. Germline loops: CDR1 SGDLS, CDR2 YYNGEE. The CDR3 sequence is CASSVGKGGNTGELFF. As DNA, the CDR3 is TGTGCCAGCAGCGTAGGCAAAGGGGGAAACACCGGGGAGCTGTTTTTT.

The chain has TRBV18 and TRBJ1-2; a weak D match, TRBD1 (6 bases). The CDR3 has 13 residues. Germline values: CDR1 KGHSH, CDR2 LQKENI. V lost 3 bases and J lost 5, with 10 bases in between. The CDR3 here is CASSPNREYGYTF. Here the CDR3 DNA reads TGTGCCAGCTCACCGAACAGGGAATATGGCTACACCTTC.

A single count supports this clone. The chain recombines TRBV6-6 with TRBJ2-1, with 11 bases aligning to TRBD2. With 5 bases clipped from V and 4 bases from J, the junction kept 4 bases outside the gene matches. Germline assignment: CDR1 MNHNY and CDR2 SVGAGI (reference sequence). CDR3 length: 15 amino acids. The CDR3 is CASSPTSGVYNEQFF. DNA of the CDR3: TGTGCCAGCAGTCCGACTAGCGGGGTGTACAATGAGCAGTTCTTC.

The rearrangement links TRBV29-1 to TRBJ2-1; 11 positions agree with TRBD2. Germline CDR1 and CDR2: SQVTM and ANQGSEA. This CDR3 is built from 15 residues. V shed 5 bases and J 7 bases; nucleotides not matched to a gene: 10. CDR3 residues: CSVPRLAGGQNEQFF. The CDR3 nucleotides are TGCAGCGTTCCCCGGCTAGCGGGGGGCCAGAATGAGCAGTTCTTC.